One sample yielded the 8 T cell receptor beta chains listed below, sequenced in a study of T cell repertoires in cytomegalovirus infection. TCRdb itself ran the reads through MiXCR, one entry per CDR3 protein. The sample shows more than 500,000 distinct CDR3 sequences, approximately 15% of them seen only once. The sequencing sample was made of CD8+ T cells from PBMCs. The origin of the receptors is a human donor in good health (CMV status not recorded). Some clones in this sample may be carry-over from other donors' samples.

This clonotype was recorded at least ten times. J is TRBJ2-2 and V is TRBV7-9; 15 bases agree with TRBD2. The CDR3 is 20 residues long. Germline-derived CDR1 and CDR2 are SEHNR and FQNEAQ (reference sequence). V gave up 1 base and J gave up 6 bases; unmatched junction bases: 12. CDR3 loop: CASSLEGLAGGPDEAGELFF. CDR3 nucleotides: TGTGCCAGCAGCTTAGAGGGACTAGCGGGAGGTCCGGATGAGGCCGGGGAGCTGTTTTTT.

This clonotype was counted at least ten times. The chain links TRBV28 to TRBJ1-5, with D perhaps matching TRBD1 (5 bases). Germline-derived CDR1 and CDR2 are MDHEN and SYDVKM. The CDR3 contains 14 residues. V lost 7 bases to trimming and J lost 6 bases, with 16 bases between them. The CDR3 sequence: CASTTIGAGQPQHF. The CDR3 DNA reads TGTGCCAGCACCACTATCGGGGCGGGTCAGCCCCAGCATTTT.

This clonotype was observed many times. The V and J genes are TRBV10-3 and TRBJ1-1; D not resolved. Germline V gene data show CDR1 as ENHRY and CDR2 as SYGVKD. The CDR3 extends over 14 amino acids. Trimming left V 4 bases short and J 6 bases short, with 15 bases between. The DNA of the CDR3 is TGTGCCATCAGTGTGGGATCCCAGCATCCTGAAGCTTTCTTT. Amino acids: CAISVGSQHPEAFF.

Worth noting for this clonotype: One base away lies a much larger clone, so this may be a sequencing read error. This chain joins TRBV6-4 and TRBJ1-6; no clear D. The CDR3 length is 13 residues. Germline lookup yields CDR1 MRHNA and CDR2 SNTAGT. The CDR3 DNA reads TGTGCCAGCGGTGAGTTCGATAATTCACCCCTCCACTTT. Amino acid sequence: CASGEFDNSPLHF.

In nucleotides, the CDR3 is TGTGCCAGCGGACGCCGGGGAGGGCAAGAGACCCAGTACTTC. It yields the protein CASGRRGGQETQYF. The chain is built from TRBV9 and TRBJ2-5; TRBD2 aligns across 7 bases. Germline V gene sequence: CDR1 SGDLS, CDR2 YYNGEE. CDR3 size: 14 residues. V was pared by 7 bases and J by 2 bases, with 8 bases of the junction left unmatched. Looking up the rest from reference TRBV9 and TRBJ2-5 gives the full variable domain: DSGVTQTPKHLITATGQRVTLRCSPRSGDLSVYWYQQSLDQGLQFLIQYYNGEERAKGNILERFSAQQFPDLHSELNLSSLELGDSALYFCASGRRGGQETQYFGPGTRLLVL.

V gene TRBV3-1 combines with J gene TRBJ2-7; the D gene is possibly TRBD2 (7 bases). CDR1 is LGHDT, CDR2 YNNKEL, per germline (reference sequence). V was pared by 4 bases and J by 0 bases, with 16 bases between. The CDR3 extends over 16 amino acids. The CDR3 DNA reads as TGTGCCAGCAGCCCGGAGGGCGGGGGCCCCTCCTACGAGCAGTACTTC. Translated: CASSPEGGGPSYEQYF.

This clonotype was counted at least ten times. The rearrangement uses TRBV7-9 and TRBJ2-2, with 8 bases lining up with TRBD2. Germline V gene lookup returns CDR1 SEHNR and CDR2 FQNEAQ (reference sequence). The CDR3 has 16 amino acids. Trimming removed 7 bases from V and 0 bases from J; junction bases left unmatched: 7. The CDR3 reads CASIRSGDSNTGELFF. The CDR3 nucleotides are TGTGCCAGCATCCGTAGCGGGGATTCGAACACCGGGGAGCTGTTTTTT.

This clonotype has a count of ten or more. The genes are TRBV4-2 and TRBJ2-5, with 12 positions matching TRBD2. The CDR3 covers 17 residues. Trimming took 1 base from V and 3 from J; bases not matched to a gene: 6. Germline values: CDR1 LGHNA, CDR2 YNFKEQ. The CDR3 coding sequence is TGTGCCAGCAGCCAAGCGGCACTAGCGGGAGGTAAAGAGACCCAGTACTTC. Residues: CASSQAALAGGKETQYF.